The 26 T cell receptor beta chains presented below share a single source sample, sequenced in a study of PD-1 blockade in classical Hodgkin lymphoma. The assay was immunoSEQ multiplex PCR, and TCRdb's table has in-frame clones only and misses some. This table has over 75,000 clones, about nine tenths appearing once. Time point noted: cycle 4 day 1 (C4D1), after around six weeks of nivolumab. All the patients suffered relapse after autologous stem cell transplantation, and brentuximab vedotin exposure differed. Specimen: peripheral blood mononuclear cells (PBMCs), collected before the fourth cycle of nivolumab. All receptors derive from a human donor with classical Hodgkin lymphoma.

The chain uses TRBV11-2 and TRBJ1-2, with 9 bases fitting TRBD1. The CDR3 consists of 17 residues. Germline V lookup: CDR1 SGHAT, CDR2 FQNNGV. After removal of 3 bases from V and 4 bases from J, the junction contained 12 bases not matched to a gene. CDR3 residues: CASSLEGTGIFFYGYTF. In DNA form, the CDR3 reads TGTGCCAGCAGCTTGGAGGGGACAGGGATTTTTTTCTATGGCTACACCTTC.

CDR3 coding DNA: TGTGCCAGCAGTTACTCGGGCACTCCCAATTATGGCTACACCTTC. Protein sequence: CASSYSGTPNYGYTF. The chain couples TRBV6-5 to TRBJ1-2; D ambiguous. This CDR3 contains 15 residues. Germline values: CDR1 MNHEY, CDR2 SVGAGI. The V gene lost 0 bases and the J gene lost 5 bases, with 13 bases spanning the gap.

This sequence joins TRBV27 and TRBJ2-7; D unclear. There are 11 residues in the CDR3. V dropped 3 bases and J dropped 6 bases, with 6 bases sitting between them. Germline CDR1 is MNHEY and CDR2 is SMNVEV (reference sequence). DNA of the CDR3: TGTGCCAGCAGTTTTCTCGGCGAGCAGTACTTC. Translating it yields CASSFLGEQYF.

This chain links TRBV5-1 with TRBJ1-2, with 8 positions matching TRBD1. The CDR3 length is 16 residues. Per the germline V gene, CDR1 is SGHRS and CDR2 is YFSETQ. J was trimmed by 4 bases and V by 0 bases; bases with no gene match: 8. The CDR3 protein is CASSLEAGGIGYGYTF. The CDR3 DNA reads as TGCGCCAGCAGCTTGGAGGCAGGGGGCATTGGCTATGGCTACACCTTC.

The chain joins TRBV6-9 to TRBJ2-7, with TRBD1 matching 9 bases. V shed 9 bases and J 3 bases; nucleotides not matched to a gene: 9. The CDR3 has 14 residues. Germline CDR1 and CDR2: MNHGY and SVAAGI. CDR3 amino acids: CASGMGTGIYEQYF. The CDR3 DNA is TGTGCCAGTGGCATGGGGACAGGGATCTACGAGCAGTACTTC.

The chain combines TRBV7-3 with TRBJ2-7; 9 bases are a match to TRBD1. From germline, CDR1 is SGHTA and CDR2 FQGTGA. With 4 bases clipped from V and 6 bases from J, the junction kept 4 bases outside the gene matches. The CDR3 totals 13 residues. The CDR3: CASSWGQGSEQYF. The CDR3 region has the DNA TGTGCCAGCAGCTGGGGACAGGGTAGCGAGCAGTACTTC.

This rearrangement joins TRBV11-3 to TRBJ2-7; D gene unclear. Between the trimmed V and J ends, which lost 2 bases and 5 bases, there was a span of 10 bases. The CDR3 spans 13 residues. Germline lookup yields CDR1 SGHNT and CDR2 YENEEA. CDR3 DNA: TGTGCCAGCAGCTTATGGGGAAACCACGAGCAGTACTTC. This translates into CASSLWGNHEQYF. Looking up the rest from reference TRBV11-3 and TRBJ2-7 gives the full variable domain: EAGVVQSPRYKIIEKKQPVAFWCNPISGHNTLYWYLQNLGQGPELLIRYENEEAVDDSQLPKDRFSAERLKGVDSTLKIQPAELGDSAVYLCASSLWGNHEQYFGPGTRLTVT.

This chain uses TRBV6-4 with TRBJ2-1, with 9 bases lining up with TRBD2. CDR3 length equals 15 residues. Trimming at V came to 0 bases and at J to 7 bases, leaving 4 bases not matched to a gene. Germline-derived CDR1 and CDR2 are MRHNA and SNTAGT. CDR3 sequence: CASSDSSSGANEQFF. In nucleotides, the CDR3 is TGTGCCAGCAGTGACTCGTCTAGCGGGGCGAATGAGCAGTTCTTC.

This chain connects TRBV4-1 to TRBJ2-4; 10 bases are shared with TRBD2. Germline CDR1 and CDR2: MGHRA and YSYEKL. The CDR3 consists of 15 residues. Germline trimming cut 0 bases from V and 7 bases from J; bases unmatched to any gene: 3. DNA of the CDR3: TGCGCCAGCAGCCAAGATAGTAGCGGGGGGAACATTCAGTACTTC. Translated, it gives CASSQDSSGGNIQYF.

J is TRBJ2-5 and V is TRBV9, with D unresolved. The CDR3 contains 15 residues. Trimming cost V 0 bases and J 1 base, with 10 bases left between them. Germline V gives CDR1 SGDLS, CDR2 YYNGEE. The CDR3: CASSVGQRPQETQYF. CDR3 sequence (DNA): TGTGCCAGCAGCGTAGGGCAGCGCCCCCAAGAGACCCAGTACTTC.

V usage is TRBV18 and J usage is TRBJ2-6; 9 bases match TRBD1. V shed 4 bases, J shed 3 bases, and the junction held 13 bases outside the gene matches. The CDR3 is made up of 19 amino acids. The V gene's germline CDR1 is KGHSH and CDR2 LQKENI. The CDR3 region is CASSRWDLGQGFGANVLTF. The CDR3 nucleotides read TGTGCCAGCTCACGCTGGGACCTGGGACAGGGATTTGGGGCCAACGTCCTGACTTTC. Based on the CDR3 plus reference TRBV18 and TRBJ2-6, the full variable domain is NAGVMQNPRHLVRRRGQEARLRCSPMKGHSHVYWYRQLPEEGLKFMVYLQKENIIDESGMPKERFSAEFPKEGPSILRIQQVVRGDSAAYFCASSRWDLGQGFGANVLTFGAGSRLTVL.

This clone was observed once. The chain recombines TRBV7-2 with TRBJ1-1, with unresolved D. Trimming took off 3 bases at V and 0 bases at J, with 5 bases between the two ends. This CDR3 is 13 amino acids long. The V gene's germline CDR1 is SGHTA and CDR2 FQGNSA. The CDR3 region is CASSFGMNTEAFF. DNA of the CDR3: TGTGCCAGCAGCTTCGGCATGAACACTGAAGCTTTCTTT.

The CDR3 reads CAWSGRRGPNTEAFF. The CDR3 DNA follows: TGTGCCTGGAGTGGTCGGAGGGGACCGAACACTGAAGCTTTCTTT. This chain connects TRBV30 to TRBJ1-1, with D maybe TRBD1 (5 bases). CDR3 length: 15 residues. Looked up from germline, CDR1 is GTSNPN and CDR2 is SVGIG (reference sequence). Trimming left V 1 base short and J 1 base short, with 13 bases between.

The rearrangement uses TRBV7-8 and TRBJ1-4, with TRBD1 as a possible D gene (5 bases). With 5 bases removed from V and 10 bases from J, the gap between germline ends came to 23 bases. The CDR3 loop spans 16 amino acids. Germline values: CDR1 SGHVS, CDR2 FQNEAQ. CDR3 sequence (DNA): TGTGCCAGCAGCACGTACCGACAGCCCTTCGGGACAAAACTGTTTTTT. It encodes CASSTYRQPFGTKLFF.

CDR3 loop: CASTHRESEQYF. CDR3 coding DNA: TGTGCCAGCACCCACCGTGAGAGTGAGCAGTACTTC. V gene TRBV6-1 combines with J gene TRBJ2-7, with no clear D. Per germline, CDR1 MNHNS and CDR2 SASEGT. CDR3 length: 12 residues. V was pared by 7 bases and J by 7 bases, with 14 bases between.

The chain carries TRBV29-1 and TRBJ1-3; unclear D gene. The V and J ends lost 2 bases and 0 bases respectively, with 11 bases between them. The CDR3 is 15 residues long. The germline CDR1 and CDR2 sequences are SQVTM and ANQGSEA. The CDR3 reads CSVERFSISGNTIYF. The DNA for the CDR3 is TGCAGCGTTGAACGGTTCAGCATCTCTGGAAACACCATATATTTT. The variable domain in full, with the rest retrieved from reference TRBV29-1 and TRBJ1-3, is SAVISQKPSRDICQRGTSLTIQCQVDSQVTMMFWYRQQPGQSLTLIATANQGSEATYESGFVIDKFPISRPNLTFSTLTVSNMSPEDSSIYLCSVERFSISGNTIYFGEGSWLTVV.

A single count supports this clone. The CDR3 sequence: CASSAPLAGGVEQFF. The CDR3 DNA reads as TGCGCCAGCAGTGCCCCCCTAGCGGGGGGAGTAGAGCAGTTCTTC. V gene TRBV10-2 combines with J gene TRBJ2-1; 11 bases line up with TRBD2. The V gene's germline CDR1 is WSHSY and CDR2 SAAADI. The CDR3 runs 15 residues. V lost 4 bases, J lost 10 bases, and 9 bases stayed unmatched.

In its sample, this clone was seen once. The chain is built from TRBV7-2 and TRBJ2-7; 10 nucleotides agree with TRBD1. This CDR3 is built from 15 residues. Germline values: CDR1 SGHTA, CDR2 FQGNSA. After removal of 5 bases from V and 4 bases from J, the junction contained 8 bases not matched to a gene. The CDR3 reads CASSPSGTGEYEQYF. The CDR3, as DNA: TGTGCCAGCAGCCCTAGTGGGACAGGGGAGTACGAGCAGTACTTC.

The chain's CDR3 is CASSPGLAGGGEQYF. The DNA of the CDR3 is TGTGCCAGCTCACCGGGACTAGCGGGGGGCGGCGAGCAGTACTTC. This chain links TRBV18 with TRBJ2-7; 15 positions match TRBD2. V trimming: 3 bases; J trimming: 6 bases; junction bases outside the gene matches: 3. The CDR3 runs 15 residues. Germline CDR1 and CDR2: KGHSH and LQKENI.

The chain has TRBV29-1 and TRBJ1-1; D call uncertain. CDR3 length equals 12 residues. From germline, CDR1 is SQVTM and CDR2 ANQGSEA. V dropped 3 bases and J dropped 0 bases, with 5 bases sitting between them. The CDR3 bases are TGCAGCGTTGAGGGCGTGAACACTGAAGCTTTCTTT. Its protein is CSVEGVNTEAFF.

The genes are TRBV29-1 and TRBJ2-5; 10 bases fit TRBD1. Germline V gives CDR1 SQVTM, CDR2 ANQGSEA. The CDR3 has 16 residues. V shed 4 bases and J 2 bases; nucleotides not matched to a gene: 10. The DNA of the CDR3 is TGCAGCGTTGTAATGGGATTGGACAGGGGGCAAGAGACCCAGTACTTC. This translates into CSVVMGLDRGQETQYF. Full variable domain (missing parts from reference TRBV29-1 and TRBJ2-5): SAVISQKPSRDICQRGTSLTIQCQVDSQVTMMFWYRQQPGQSLTLIATANQGSEATYESGFVIDKFPISRPNLTFSTLTVSNMSPEDSSIYLCSVVMGLDRGQETQYFGPGTRLLVL.

The rearrangement uses TRBV6-6 and TRBJ2-3; unclear D gene. Germline V CDR1 and CDR2: MNHNY, SVGAGI (reference sequence). This CDR3 is 13 amino acids long. Trimming took 0 bases from V and 4 from J, leaving 5 bases between them. The CDR3 protein is CASSYSISDTQYF. The DNA for the CDR3 is TGTGCCAGCAGTTACTCTATCTCAGATACGCAGTATTTT.

The gene calls are TRBV7-2 and TRBJ2-1; D gene unclear. The V end lost 2 bases, the J end lost 5 bases, and 22 bases lay between the germline ends. CDR3 length: 18 residues. Germline lookup yields CDR1 SGHTA and CDR2 FQGNSA. The CDR3 protein is CASSLHASNLRRNNEQFF. CDR3 bases: TGTGCCAGCAGCTTACATGCGAGCAATCTCCGCCGGAACAATGAGCAGTTCTTC. The full variable domain, rest sourced from reference TRBV7-2 and TRBJ2-1, is GAGVSQSPSNKVTEKGKDVELRCDPISGHTALYWYRQSLGQGLEFLIYFQGNSAPDKSGLPSDRFSAERTGGSVSTLTIQRTQQEDSAVYLCASSLHASNLRRNNEQFFGPGTRLTVL.

This chain uses TRBV4-2 with TRBJ1-2; possible D gene TRBD1, 5 bases. The CDR3 has 15 residues. Germline assignment: CDR1 LGHNA and CDR2 YNFKEQ. With 4 bases removed from V and 3 bases from J, the gap between germline ends came to 15 bases. CDR3 nucleotides: TGTGCCAGCAGCCCCCGTATCGGGGCTGACTATGGCTACACCTTC. Translating it yields CASSPRIGADYGYTF.

CDR3 DNA sequence: TGTGCCAGCATAAAGGGGGGGGCCGGGACCCAGTACTTC. Its protein product is CASIKGGAGTQYF. This rearrangement joins TRBV28 to TRBJ2-5; D might be TRBD2 (7 bases). This CDR3 spans 13 amino acids. Germline CDR1 is MDHEN and CDR2 is SYDVKM. V dropped 7 bases and J dropped 7 bases, with 16 bases sitting between them.

This chain connects TRBV6-6 to TRBJ2-1, with 7 bases lining up with TRBD1. From germline, CDR1 is MNHNY and CDR2 SVGAGI (reference sequence). Losses at the gene ends were 6 bases for V and 3 bases for J; bases not matched to a gene: 5. This CDR3 spans 14 amino acids. The DNA for the CDR3 is TGTGCCAGCAGAGGACAGGCGGGCTACAATGAGCAGTTCTTC. Translated, it gives CASRGQAGYNEQFF.